Here is one T cell receptor beta chain with its context. Sequencing was performed with immunoSEQ multiplex PCR; in TCRdb, only in-frame clones are kept and a portion is missing. This table has tens of thousands of clones, approximately 95% appearing once. The CDR3 is 12 amino acids. Germline V gene lookup returns CDR1 SEHNR and CDR2 FQNEAQ (reference sequence). V shed 2 bases and J shed 7 bases, with 9 bases lying between them. The data derive from a study of technical replicates of blood from a handful of donors. The chain links TRBV7-9 to TRBJ2-7, with D perhaps TRBD2 (5 bases). The sample was T cells isolated from PBMCs. This receptor was identified in a human donor in good health. The CDR3 region has the DNA TGTGCCAGCAGCTTATTTTCGGGGGAGCAGTACTTC. It translates to CASSLFSGEQYF.